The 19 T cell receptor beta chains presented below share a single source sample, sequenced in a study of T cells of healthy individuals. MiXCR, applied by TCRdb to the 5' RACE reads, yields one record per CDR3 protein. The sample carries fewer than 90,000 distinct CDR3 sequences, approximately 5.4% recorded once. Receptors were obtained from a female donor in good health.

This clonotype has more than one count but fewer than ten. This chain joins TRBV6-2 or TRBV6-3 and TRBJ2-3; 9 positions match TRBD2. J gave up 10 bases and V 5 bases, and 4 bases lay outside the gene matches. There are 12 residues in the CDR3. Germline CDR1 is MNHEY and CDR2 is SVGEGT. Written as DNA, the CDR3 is TGTGCCAGCAGTGCAACTAGCGGGTCGCAGTATTTT. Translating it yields CASSATSGSQYF.

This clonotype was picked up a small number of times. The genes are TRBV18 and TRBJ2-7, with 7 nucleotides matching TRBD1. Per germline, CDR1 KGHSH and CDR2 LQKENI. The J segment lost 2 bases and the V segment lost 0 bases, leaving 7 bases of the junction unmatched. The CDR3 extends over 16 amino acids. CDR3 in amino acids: CASSPPRQGPTYEQYF. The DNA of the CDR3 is TGTGCCAGCTCACCACCTCGACAGGGTCCCACCTACGAGCAGTACTTC.

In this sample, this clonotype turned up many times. CDR3 sequence (DNA): TGTGCCAGCAGCCTCGGGGGTTCCAATGAGCAGTTCTTC. This gives the protein CASSLGGSNEQFF. This chain connects TRBV28 to TRBJ2-1, with D maybe TRBD2 (6 bases). The CDR3 consists of 13 residues. Trimming shortened V by 6 bases and J by 6 bases, and 12 bases separated the two germline ends. CDR1 MDHEN and CDR2 SYDVKM come from the germline V gene.

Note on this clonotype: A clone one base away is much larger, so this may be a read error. The CDR3 coding sequence is TGCAGCGTATGGAACAGGCGTGGCTACACCTTC. It specifies CSVWNRRGYTF. The chain joins TRBV29-1 to TRBJ1-2; TRBD1 might be the D (5 bases). CDR1 is SQVTM, CDR2 ANQGSEA, per germline. V shed 6 bases and J shed 7 bases, with 12 bases lying between them. CDR3 length: 11 residues.

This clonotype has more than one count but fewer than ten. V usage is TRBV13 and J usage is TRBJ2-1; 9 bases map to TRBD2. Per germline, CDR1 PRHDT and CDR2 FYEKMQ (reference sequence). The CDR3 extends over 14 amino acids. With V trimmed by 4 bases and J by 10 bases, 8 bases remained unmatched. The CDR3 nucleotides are TGTGCCAGCAGCTCCGAGACTAGCGGACGCGAGCAGTTCTTC. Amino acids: CASSSETSGREQFF.

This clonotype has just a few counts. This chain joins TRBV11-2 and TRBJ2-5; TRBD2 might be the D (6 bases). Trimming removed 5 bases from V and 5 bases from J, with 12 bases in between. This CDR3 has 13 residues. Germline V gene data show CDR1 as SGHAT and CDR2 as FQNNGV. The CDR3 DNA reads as TGTGCCAGCAGCCTATGGACTACGGAGACCCAGTACTTC. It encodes CASSLWTTETQYF.

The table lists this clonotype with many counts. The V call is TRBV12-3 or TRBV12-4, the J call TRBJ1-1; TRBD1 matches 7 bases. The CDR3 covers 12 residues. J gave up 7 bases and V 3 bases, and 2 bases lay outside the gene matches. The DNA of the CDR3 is TGTGCCAGCAGTTTGGGGACAGTTGAAGCTTTCTTT. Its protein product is CASSLGTVEAFF.

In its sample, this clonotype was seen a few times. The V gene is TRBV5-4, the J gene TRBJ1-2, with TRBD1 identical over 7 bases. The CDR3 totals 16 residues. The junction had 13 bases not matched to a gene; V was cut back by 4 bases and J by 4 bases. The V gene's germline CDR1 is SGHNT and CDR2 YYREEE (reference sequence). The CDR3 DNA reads TGTGCCAGCAGCCGTCGAGGGGGCTCGCTAGTCTATGGCTACACCTTC. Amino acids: CASSRRGGSLVYGYTF.

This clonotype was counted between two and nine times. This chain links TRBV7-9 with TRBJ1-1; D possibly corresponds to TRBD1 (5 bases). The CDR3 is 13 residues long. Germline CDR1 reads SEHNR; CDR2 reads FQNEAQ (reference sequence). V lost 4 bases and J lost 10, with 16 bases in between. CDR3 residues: CASSSTDAGAAFF. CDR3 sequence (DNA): TGTGCCAGCAGCTCCACCGACGCTGGGGCAGCTTTCTTT.

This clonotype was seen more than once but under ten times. The CDR3 nucleotides read TGTGCCAGCAGAGGGACAGGGCTCCGCCGTTCCTTGAACACTGAAGCTTTCTTT. Translating gives CASRGTGLRRSLNTEAFF. This chain joins TRBV2 and TRBJ1-1; 9 nucleotides align to TRBD1. Germline V gene lookup returns CDR1 SNHLY and CDR2 FYNNEI. The J segment lost 0 bases and the V segment lost 6 bases, leaving 14 bases of the junction unmatched. The CDR3 totals 18 residues.

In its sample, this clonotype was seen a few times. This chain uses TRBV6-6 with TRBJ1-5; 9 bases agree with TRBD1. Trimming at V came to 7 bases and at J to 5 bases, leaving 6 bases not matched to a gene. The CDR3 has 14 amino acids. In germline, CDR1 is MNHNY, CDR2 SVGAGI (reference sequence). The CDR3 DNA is TGTGCCAGCAAGTTCCGGGACAGGGATCAGCCCCAGCATTTT. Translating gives CASKFRDRDQPQHF.

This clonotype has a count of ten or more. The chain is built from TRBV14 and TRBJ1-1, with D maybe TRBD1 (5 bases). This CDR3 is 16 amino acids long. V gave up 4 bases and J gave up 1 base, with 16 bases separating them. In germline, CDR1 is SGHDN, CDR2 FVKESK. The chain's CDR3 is CASSPTPRTQNTEAFF. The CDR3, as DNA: TGTGCCAGCAGCCCCACCCCCAGGACACAGAACACTGAAGCTTTCTTT.

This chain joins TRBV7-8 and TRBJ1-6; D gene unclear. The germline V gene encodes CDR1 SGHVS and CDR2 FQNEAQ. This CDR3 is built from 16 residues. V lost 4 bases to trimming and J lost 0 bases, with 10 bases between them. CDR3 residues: CASSSEGSSYNSPLHF. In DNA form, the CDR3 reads TGTGCCAGCAGCTCTGAAGGGAGCTCCTATAATTCACCCCTCCACTTT.

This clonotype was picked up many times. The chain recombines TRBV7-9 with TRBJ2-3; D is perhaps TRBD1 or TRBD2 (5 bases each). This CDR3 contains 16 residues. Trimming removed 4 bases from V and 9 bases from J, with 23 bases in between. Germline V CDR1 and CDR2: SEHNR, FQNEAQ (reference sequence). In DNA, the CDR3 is TGTGCCAGCAGCTCCTTGGGGGTTACCGAGTCACTAACGCAGTATTTT. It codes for CASSSLGVTESLTQYF. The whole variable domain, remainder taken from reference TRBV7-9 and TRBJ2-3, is DTGVSQNPRHKITKRGQNVTFRCDPISEHNRLYWYRQTLGQGPEFLTYFQNEAQLEKSRLLSDRFSAERPKGSFSTLEIQRTEQGDSAMYLCASSSLGVTESLTQYFGPGTRLTVL.

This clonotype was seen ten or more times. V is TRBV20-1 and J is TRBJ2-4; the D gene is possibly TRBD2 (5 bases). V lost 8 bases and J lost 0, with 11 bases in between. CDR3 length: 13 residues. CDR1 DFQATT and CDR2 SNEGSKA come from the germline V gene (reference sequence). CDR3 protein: CSTPSLAKNIQYF. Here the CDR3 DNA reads TGCAGTACCCCTAGCCTAGCCAAAAACATTCAGTACTTC.

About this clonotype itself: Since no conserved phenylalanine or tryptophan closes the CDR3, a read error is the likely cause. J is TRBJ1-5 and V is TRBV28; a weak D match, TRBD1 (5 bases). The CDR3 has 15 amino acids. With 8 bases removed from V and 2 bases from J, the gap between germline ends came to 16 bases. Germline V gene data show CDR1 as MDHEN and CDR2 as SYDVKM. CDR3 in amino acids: CASRQGRSGNQPQHL. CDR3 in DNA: TGTGCCAGCCGGCAGGGTCGGAGTGGCAATCAGCCCCAGCATCTT.

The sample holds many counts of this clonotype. The CDR3 DNA sequence: TGTGCCAGCAGCTTAGGCCCTATCACAGATACGCAGTATTTT. Translated: CASSLGPITDTQYF. The chain joins TRBV7-2 to TRBJ2-3; no clear D. Germline V lookup: CDR1 SGHTA, CDR2 FQGNSA. The germline V and J ends were trimmed by 1 base and 2 bases, with 7 bases remaining between them. This CDR3 has 14 amino acids.

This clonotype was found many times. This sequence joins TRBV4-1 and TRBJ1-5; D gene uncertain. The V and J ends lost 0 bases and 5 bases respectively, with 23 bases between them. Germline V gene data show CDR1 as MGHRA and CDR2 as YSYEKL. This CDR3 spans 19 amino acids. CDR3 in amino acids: CASSQDIDMRRVDDQPQHF. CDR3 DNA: TGCGCCAGCAGCCAAGATATAGATATGAGAAGGGTTGATGATCAGCCCCAGCATTTT.

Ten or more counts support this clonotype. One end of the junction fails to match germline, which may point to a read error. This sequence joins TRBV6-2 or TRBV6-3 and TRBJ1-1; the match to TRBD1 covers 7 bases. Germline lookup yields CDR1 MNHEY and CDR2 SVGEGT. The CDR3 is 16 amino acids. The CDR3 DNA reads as TGTGCCAGCAGTTATTGGTCGGGGGACCGACAGGGAGCCGGGCTGTTT. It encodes CASSYWSGDRQGAGLF.